The clone carrying this TCR beta chain turned up a few times. Its target is unknown. The read gets to within 3 residues of the CDR3 end, and the germline J gene fills in the rest. Clones were read by immunoSEQ multiplex PCR, and TCRdb kept only the in-frame ones, dropping some. This sample carries approximately 44,000 clones, none of them present only once. The V gene's germline CDR1 is LNHDA and CDR2 SQIVND (reference sequence). The CDR3 sequence is 14 residues long. The source of the sample is a study of T cell clonality in common variable immunodeficiency. Findings and caveats of the study: Fewer TCRbeta clones were shared among CVID subjects than controls.

The chain carries TRBV19 and TRBJ2-3; D not resolved. The receptor's source is a person aged 18 to 70 in good health. The sample taken for sequencing was peripheral blood mononuclear cells. The chain's CDR3 is CASSSPRYQETQYF. The DNA read from the CDR3 is TGTGCCAGTAGTTCGCCCCGGTACCAAGAGACG. The whole variable domain, remainder taken from reference TRBV19 and TRBJ2-3, is DGGITQSPKYLFRKEGQNVTLSCEQNLNHDAMYWYRQDPGQGLRLIYYSQIVNDFQKGDIAEGYSVSREKKESFPLTVTSAQKNPTAFYLCASSSPRYQETQYFGPGTRLTVL.